This entry lists 27 T cell receptor beta chains sequenced from one sample in a study of cytomegalovirus exposure and HLA in healthy donors. Primers for the PCR totalled 60 Vbeta and 13 Jbeta. Profiling relied on immunoSEQ multiplex PCR, and the TCRdb table lists in-frame clones only, not all of them. The sample has 55,000 to 80,000 clones, around 74% seen once. The sequencing input was PBMCs. The receptors shown here come from a woman aged 25 to 45 in good health and CMV-seropositive.

The chain has TRBV29-1 and TRBJ2-2, with 8 bases identical to TRBD1. Germline values: CDR1 SQVTM, CDR2 ANQGSEA. The trim removed 3 bases at V and 4 bases at J, leaving 10 bases unmatched. The CDR3 has 16 residues. CDR3 nucleotide sequence: TGCAGCGTTGAGCTCAGGGGGCGATGGGGCACCGGGGAGCTGTTTTTT. Amino acid sequence: CSVELRGRWGTGELFF.

The rearrangement uses TRBV5-1 and TRBJ2-5; TRBD2 agrees at 7 bases. The J call may not be correct, given that the DNA end is closer to TRBJ2-7. This CDR3 is built from 20 residues. Germline V gene sequence: CDR1 SGHRS, CDR2 YFSETQ. The CDR3 region has the DNA TGCGCCAGCAGCTTGCCAAGTGGGTGGGAGGGCGATGGATCGATCTACGAGCAGTACTTC. Protein product: CASSLPSGWEGDGSIYEQYF.

In its sample, this clone was seen a few times. CDR3: CASMTSGSRGQYF. The CDR3 DNA follows: TGTGCCAGCATGACTAGCGGGAGTCGGGGGCAGTACTTC. The V and J genes are TRBV7-2 and TRBJ2-7; 12 bases line up with TRBD2. Germline loops: CDR1 SGHTA, CDR2 FQGNSA. CDR3 size: 13 residues. The V and J ends lost 7 bases and 9 bases, in that order; junction bases with no gene match: 7.

This sequence joins TRBV5-4 and TRBJ2-7; unclear D gene. The CDR3 extends over 11 amino acids. The V end was cut by 2 bases, the J end by 6 bases, with 6 bases between. Per the germline V gene, CDR1 is SGHNT and CDR2 is YYREEE (reference sequence). CDR3 loop: CASSFSGEQYF. The CDR3 DNA is TGTGCCAGCAGCTTTTCGGGCGAGCAGTACTTC.

The chain combines TRBV28 with TRBJ1-1; perhaps TRBD1 as D (6 bases). CDR1 is MDHEN, CDR2 SYDVKM, per germline. This CDR3 spans 14 amino acids. The V gene lost 2 bases and the J gene lost 0 bases, with 7 bases spanning the gap. The chain's CDR3 is CASSLTGMNTEAFF. The CDR3 DNA reads TGTGCCAGCAGTTTAACAGGGATGAACACTGAAGCTTTCTTT.

V and J are TRBV5-1 and TRBJ2-7, with 11 positions matching TRBD2. The CDR3 consists of 16 residues. Germline V gene data show CDR1 as SGHRS and CDR2 as YFSETQ. With V trimmed by 4 bases and J by 3 bases, 9 bases remained unmatched. CDR3 sequence reads: CASSPSTSGGFYEQYF. DNA for the CDR3: TGCGCCAGCAGCCCAAGCACTAGCGGGGGTTTCTACGAGCAGTACTTC.

This chain joins TRBV19 and TRBJ2-3; 9 nucleotides align to TRBD1. Germline V gives CDR1 LNHDA, CDR2 SQIVND (reference sequence). V trimming: 8 bases; J trimming: 8 bases; junction bases outside the gene matches: 14. This CDR3 comprises 15 residues. The CDR3 DNA reads TGTGCCAGTCAACCGGGACAGGGCGTTGGCGGTACGCAGTATTTT. It yields the protein CASQPGQGVGGTQYF.

V usage is TRBV2 and J usage is TRBJ2-6, with D perhaps matching TRBD2 (6 bases). CDR3 length: 14 residues. V lost 11 bases to trimming and J lost 2 bases, with 13 bases between them. CDR1 and CDR2 from the germline V gene are SNHLY and FYNNEI. This chain's CDR3 is CAGEETAGANVLTF. CDR3 in DNA: TGTGCCGGGGAGGAGACAGCTGGGGCCAACGTCCTGACTTTC.

This chain connects TRBV6-5 to TRBJ1-3; D is uncertain. Trimming left V 6 bases short and J 0 bases short, with 3 bases between. CDR3 length equals 12 residues. Germline values: CDR1 MNHEY, CDR2 SVGAGI. CDR3 sequence (DNA): TGTGCCAGCAGGAGCTCTGGAAACACCATATATTTT. This translates into CASRSSGNTIYF.

This clone was counted only a few times. This chain uses TRBV7-3 with TRBJ2-1, with D maybe TRBD1 (5 bases). The length of the CDR3 is 15 residues. The V gene lost 1 base and the J gene lost 5 bases, with 12 bases spanning the gap. From germline, CDR1 is SGHTA and CDR2 FQGTGA. The CDR3 sequence: CASSLMGLDNNEQFF. CDR3 coding DNA: TGTGCCAGCAGCTTAATGGGGCTAGACAACAATGAGCAGTTCTTC.

About this clone itself: The junction and the germline gene differ at one end; a read error may be behind it. The rearrangement uses TRBV6-6 and TRBJ1-5; no definite D call. Per germline, CDR1 MNHNY and CDR2 SVGAGI (reference sequence). The CDR3 totals 13 residues. CDR3 amino acids: CASSQRLYQPRHF. The CDR3 nucleotides read TGTGCCAGCAGTCAGCGTCTCTATCAGCCCCGGCATTTT.

This rearrangement joins TRBV5-8 to TRBJ2-2; 8 nucleotides line up with TRBD1. The CDR3 spans 15 residues. Germline CDR1 reads SGHTS; CDR2 reads YDEGEE. V gave up 4 bases and J gave up 7 bases; unmatched junction bases: 9. The CDR3 region has the DNA TGTGCCAGCAGCGCCCGGACAGGGCGGGACGGGGAGCTGTTTTTT. Its translation: CASSARTGRDGELFF.

The chain joins TRBV4-2 to TRBJ1-5, with 12 bases fitting TRBD1. J lost 2 bases, V lost 1 base, and 9 bases had no gene match. CDR1 and CDR2 (germline): LGHNA, YNFKEQ. The CDR3 extends over 19 amino acids. This CDR3 is CASSQVTPGQGAGNQPQHF. The CDR3 DNA reads TGTGCCAGCAGCCAAGTCACCCCGGGACAGGGGGCAGGCAATCAGCCCCAGCATTTT.

The CDR3 here is CASSQDGVTGYTF. Written as DNA, the CDR3 is TGTGCCAGCAGCCAAGATGGAGTAACAGGCTACACCTTC. The V call is TRBV5-4, the J call TRBJ1-2, with no clear D. From germline, CDR1 is SGHNT and CDR2 YYREEE (reference sequence). This CDR3 comprises 13 residues. V lost 4 bases and J 8 bases, leaving 15 bases between the germline ends. The full variable domain, completed using reference TRBV5-4 and TRBJ1-2, is ETGVTQSPTHLIKTRGQQVTLRCSSQSGHNTVSWYQQALGQGPQFIFQYYREEENGRGNFPPRFSGLQFPNYSSELNVNALELDDSALYLCASSQDGVTGYTFGSGTRLTVV.

The chain employs TRBV7-6 and TRBJ1-4; TRBD1 is a possible D gene (6 bases). Per germline, CDR1 SGHVS and CDR2 FNYEAQ. The CDR3 is 18 residues long. V was clipped by 1 base and J by 5 bases, with 20 bases between them. CDR3 DNA: TGTGCCAGCAGCTTAGTAAGCCCGGGACATCTAGGGAATGAAAAACTGTTTTTT. Its translation is CASSLVSPGHLGNEKLFF.

This sequence joins TRBV28 and TRBJ1-4, with D perhaps matching TRBD1 (6 bases). Germline V lookup: CDR1 MDHEN, CDR2 SYDVKM. The CDR3 contains 13 residues. Trimming left V 6 bases short and J 3 bases short, with 8 bases between. Written as DNA, the CDR3 is TGTGCCAGCAGGGACAGCTCTAATGAAAAACTGTTTTTT. Protein product: CASRDSSNEKLFF.

The rearrangement links TRBV7-9 to TRBJ2-7; a weak D match, TRBD2 (5 bases). V gave up 5 bases and J gave up 2 bases, with 16 bases separating them. Per germline, CDR1 SEHNR and CDR2 FQNEAQ (reference sequence). This CDR3 spans 15 amino acids. The CDR3 is CASSTLRGSPYEQYF. The DNA for the CDR3 is TGTGCCAGCAGCACCCTCCGTGGGAGCCCCTACGAGCAGTACTTC.

This chain connects TRBV7-3 to TRBJ2-1; D is unresolved. Trimming stripped 5 bases from V and 9 bases from J, with 17 bases between. The CDR3 runs 14 residues. Germline V gives CDR1 SGHTA, CDR2 FQGTGA. The CDR3 reads CASSLPVSGGEQFF. The CDR3 nucleotides are TGTGCCAGCAGCCTTCCGGTTTCTGGTGGTGAGCAGTTCTTC.

This chain uses TRBV10-1 with TRBJ2-5; tentative D call: TRBD2 (6 bases). Per the germline V gene, CDR1 is WNHNN and CDR2 is SYGVQD (reference sequence). Trimming removed 0 bases at V and 2 bases at J, with 22 bases between. This CDR3 is 19 amino acids long. The DNA of the CDR3 is TGCGCCAGCAGTGAGTCGGAGGTAGCTAGCGCGTGGGGTCAAGAGACCCAGTACTTC. Its translation is CASSESEVASAWGQETQYF.

The J gene is TRBJ2-2, the V gene TRBV19; 12 nucleotides match TRBD2. CDR1 and CDR2 from the germline V gene are LNHDA and SQIVND (reference sequence). The CDR3 extends over 18 amino acids. The V segment lost 3 bases and the J segment 4 bases; nucleotides outside the gene matches: 9. CDR3 loop: CASSMRLAGGPSTGELFF. The CDR3 DNA follows: TGTGCCAGTAGTATGAGGCTAGCGGGAGGGCCAAGCACCGGGGAGCTGTTTTTT.

The chain has TRBV11-3 and TRBJ2-7, with 8 bases that match TRBD2. The CDR3 sequence is 15 residues long. Germline CDR1 reads SGHNT; CDR2 reads YENEEA. The junction had 9 bases not matched to a gene; V was cut back by 7 bases and J by 1 base. CDR3 nucleotide sequence: TGTGCCAGCAAAACAGAGCGGGAGAGTTCCTACGAGCAGTACTTC. Translation gives CASKTERESSYEQYF.

This chain links TRBV14 with TRBJ2-7; TRBD1 matches at 10 bases. The CDR3 sequence is 15 residues long. The germline gives CDR1 SGHDN, CDR2 FVKESK. Unmatched junction bases numbered 3, after V lost 3 bases and J lost 1 base. The CDR3 is CASSHPGQGSYEQYF. In DNA, the CDR3 is TGTGCCAGCAGCCACCCGGGACAGGGGTCCTACGAGCAGTACTTC.

The V gene is TRBV5-1, the J gene TRBJ1-3, with TRBD1 identical over 8 bases. V was clipped by 3 bases and J by 0 bases; unmatched bases: 8. Per the germline V gene, CDR1 is SGHRS and CDR2 is YFSETQ. This CDR3 is built from 17 residues. The CDR3 protein is CASSSSGTGYSGNTIYF. CDR3 bases: TGCGCCAGCAGCTCGTCCGGGACAGGCTACTCTGGAAACACCATATATTTT.

This chain connects TRBV30 to TRBJ1-1; 7 bases fit TRBD1. The CDR3 loop spans 12 amino acids. V dropped 5 bases and J dropped 4; count of bases not matched to a gene: 4. CDR1 is GTSNPN and CDR2 is SVGIG in the germline V gene (reference sequence). The CDR3 protein is CAWEGAPTEAFF. The CDR3 coding sequence is TGTGCCTGGGAGGGGGCCCCCACTGAAGCTTTCTTT.

The chain couples TRBV10-1 to TRBJ2-1; TRBD2 agrees at 9 bases. The CDR3 has 15 residues. Trimming at V came to 6 bases and at J to 6 bases, leaving 9 bases not matched to a gene. Germline loops: CDR1 WNHNN, CDR2 SYGVQD (reference sequence). For the CDR3, the DNA is TGCGCCAGCAGCAACGTAGCGGGAGTCGGCAATGAGCAGTTCTTC. Encoded protein: CASSNVAGVGNEQFF.

This chain joins TRBV7-2 and TRBJ2-3, with D uncertain. The CDR3 consists of 12 residues. Germline V gene data show CDR1 as SGHTA and CDR2 as FQGNSA. V was shortened by 5 bases and J by 6 bases, with 9 bases between the two germline ends. The CDR3 spells CASSLIGDTQYF. CDR3 DNA sequence: TGTGCCAGCAGCCTGATTGGCGATACGCAGTATTTT. Full variable domain (rest looked up from reference TRBV7-2 and TRBJ2-3): GAGVSQSPSNKVTEKGKDVELRCDPISGHTALYWYRQSLGQGLEFLIYFQGNSAPDKSGLPSDRFSAERTGGSVSTLTIQRTQQEDSAVYLCASSLIGDTQYFGPGTRLTVL.

The CDR3 nucleotides are TGTGCCAGTAGCCCGGGGACAGTTAATGAAAAACTGTTTTTT. It encodes CASSPGTVNEKLFF. The chain uses TRBV19 and TRBJ1-4; 7 bases agree with TRBD1. Germline-derived CDR1 and CDR2 are LNHDA and SQIVND (reference sequence). The CDR3 covers 14 residues. V shed 6 bases, J shed 4 bases, and the junction held 5 bases outside the gene matches. Filled out from reference TRBV19 and TRBJ1-4, the complete variable domain reads DGGITQSPKYLFRKEGQNVTLSCEQNLNHDAMYWYRQDPGQGLRLIYYSQIVNDFQKGDIAEGYSVSREKKESFPLTVTSAQKNPTAFYLCASSPGTVNEKLFFGSGTQLSVL.